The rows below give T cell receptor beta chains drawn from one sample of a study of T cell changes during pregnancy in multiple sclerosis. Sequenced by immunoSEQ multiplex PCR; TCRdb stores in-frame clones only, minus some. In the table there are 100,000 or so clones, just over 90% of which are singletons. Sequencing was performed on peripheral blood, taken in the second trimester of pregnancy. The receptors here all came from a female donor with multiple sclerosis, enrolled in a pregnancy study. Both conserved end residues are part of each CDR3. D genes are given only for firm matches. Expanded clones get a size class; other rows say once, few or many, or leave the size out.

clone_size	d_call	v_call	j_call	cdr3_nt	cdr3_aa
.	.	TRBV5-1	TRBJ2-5	TGCGCCAGCAGCTTGGAAGCTACAGAGACCCAGTACTTC	CASSLEATETQYF
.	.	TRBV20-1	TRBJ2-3	TGCAGTGCCCAGCCCAGCGGTACGCAGTATTTT	CSAQPSGTQYF
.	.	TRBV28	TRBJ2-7	TGTGCCTGGGGGGGGCGTAGGGCCTACGAGCAGTACTTC	CAWGGRRAYEQYF
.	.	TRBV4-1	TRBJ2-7	TGCGCCAGCAGCCCCTATGAAACAACAGACTACGAGCAGTACTTC	CASSPYETTDYEQYF
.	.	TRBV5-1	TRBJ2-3	TGCGCCAGCAGCCTTACGAGGGTCGGCACAGATACGCAGTATTTT	CASSLTRVGTDTQYF
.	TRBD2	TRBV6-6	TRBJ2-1	TGTGCCAGCAGTCTAGCGGGAGGGCCTCTTGAGCAGTTCTTC	CASSLAGGPLEQFF
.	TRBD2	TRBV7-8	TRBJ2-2	TGTGCCAGCAGCCGGACTAGCGGGGGAGCGAACACCGGGGAGCTGTTTTTT	CASSRTSGGANTGELFF
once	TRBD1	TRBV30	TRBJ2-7	TGTGCCTGGAACCGCGACAGGGGAAGAAACGAGCAGTACTTC	CAWNRDRGRNEQYF
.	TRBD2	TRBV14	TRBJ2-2	TGTGCCAGCAGCCAAGCGGGGGGGGCGACCGGGGAGCTGTTTTTT	CASSQAGGATGELFF
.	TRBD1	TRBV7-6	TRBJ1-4	TGTGCCAGCAGCCTAGGGACAGGGGGAAATGAAAAACTGTTTTTT	CASSLGTGGNEKLFF
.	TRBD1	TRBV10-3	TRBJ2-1	TGTGCCATCAGTGAGGGACAGGACAATTTTGCTTTCAATGAGCAGTTCTTC	CAISEGQDNFAFNEQFF
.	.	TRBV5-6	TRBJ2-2	TGTGCCAGCAGCTTGCCTTCACAGGGTTCCGGGGAGCTGTTTTTT	CASSLPSQGSGELFF
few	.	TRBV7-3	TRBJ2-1	TGTGCCAGCAGCTTAACCCCCGATGAGCAGTTCTTC	CASSLTPDEQFF
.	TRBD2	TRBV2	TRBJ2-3	TGTGCCAGCAGATTCCTAGCGGGGCTCACAGATACGCAGTATTTT	CASRFLAGLTDTQYF
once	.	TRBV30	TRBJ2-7	TGTGCCTGGAGTGTAGGTCGAAGGGGCGAGCAGTACTTC	CAWSVGRRGEQYF
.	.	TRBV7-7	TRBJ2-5	TGTGCCAGCAGCTTAGCAGGAGGGACCCAGTACTTC	CASSLAGGTQYF
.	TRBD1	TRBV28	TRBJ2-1	TGTGCCAGCAGGTTTCCCGGGACAGGGGGCAGCCAGTTCTTC	CASRFPGTGGSQFF
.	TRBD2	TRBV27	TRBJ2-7	TGTGCCAGCAGTTTATTGGTGGGAGGGAACGAGCAGTACTTC	CASSLLVGGNEQYF
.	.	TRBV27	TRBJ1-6	TGTGCCAGCAGTTTGGGAGTGGAAAATTCACCCCTCCACTTT	CASSLGVENSPLHF
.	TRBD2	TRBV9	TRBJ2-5	TGTGCCAGCAGCGTAGGAGCGGGGGGCCTAGAGACCCAGTACTTC	CASSVGAGGLETQYF
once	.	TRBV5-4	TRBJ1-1	TGTGCCAGCAGTTTCGACTCGGCTGAAGCTTTCTTT	CASSFDSAEAFF
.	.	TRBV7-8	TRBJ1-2	TGTGCCAGCAGCCAACACCTAGGACAGCAACGGTATGGCTACACCTTC	CASSQHLGQQRYGYTF
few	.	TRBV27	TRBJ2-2	TGTGCCAGCAGTCTCTTCAACACCGGGGAGCTGTTTTTT	CASSLFNTGELFF
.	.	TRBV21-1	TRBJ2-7	TGTGCCAGCAGCACCCGAGACAGGATCCACGAGCAGTACTTC	CASSTRDRIHEQYF
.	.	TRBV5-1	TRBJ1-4	TGCGCCAGCAGCTTGCCGTCAACTAATGAAAAACTGTTTTTT	CASSLPSTNEKLFF
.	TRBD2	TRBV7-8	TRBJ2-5	TGTGCCAGCAGCTTAGTCCCTAGCGGGAGGGAGACCCAGTACTTC	CASSLVPSGRETQYF
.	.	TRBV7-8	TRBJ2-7	TGTGCCAGCAGCTTAGAAGGGGCGCGACACGAGCAGTACTTC	CASSLEGARHEQYF
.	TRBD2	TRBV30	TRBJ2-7	TGTGCCTGGAGTGTACTAGCGACTAGCGGGGGAAAGAGGTTGTCCTACGAGCAGTACTTC	CAWSVLATSGGKRLSYEQYF